This T cell receptor beta chain was recorded in a study of T cell repertoires in cytomegalovirus infection. About the study: Public TCR beta signatures provided an indication of both CMV infection and a matching HLA type.

MiXCR was run by TCRdb on the reads, yielding one entry per CDR3 protein. The repertoire holds 150,000 to 180,000 distinct CDR3 sequences, with roughly a quarter as singletons. Looked up from germline, CDR1 is SEHNR and CDR2 is FQNEAQ (reference sequence). V was clipped by 0 bases and J by 8 bases; unmatched bases: 6. This CDR3 region has 15 residues. Study-level findings and limits: The response measured ex vivo was dominated by TCR beta clonotypes (HLA-C-restricted and CMV-specific).

Comment on this clonotype: Its antigen is unknown.

The sample taken for sequencing was PBMCs. The rearrangement links TRBV7-9 to TRBJ1-2, with 10 bases matching TRBD1. The clonotype comes from a human donor in good health (CMV status not recorded). Some clones in this sample may be carry-over from other donors' samples. The CDR3 loop reads CASSLALTGGKGYTF. In nucleotides, the CDR3 is TGTGCCAGCAGCTTAGCCCTGACAGGGGGCAAAGGCTACACCTTC. The full variable domain, completed using reference TRBV7-9 and TRBJ1-2, is DTGVSQNPRHKITKRGQNVTFRCDPISEHNRLYWYRQTLGQGPEFLTYFQNEAQLEKSRLLSDRFSAERPKGSFSTLEIQRTEQGDSAMYLCASSLALTGGKGYTFGSGTRLTVV.